This TCR beta chain was found in a study of blood T cell repertoires in COVID-19. Overall study: Italy, Spain and the United States were the sources of the convalescent and acute COVID-19 samples. The analysed material was cDNA or gDNA that came from T cells, B-cell-depleted T cells, or PBMCs.

Source study methods: How many nucleated cells were present was estimated from reference gene primer amplification. Clones were sequenced by immunoSEQ multiplex PCR, and TCRdb holds only the in-frame ones, with some missing. V, J and clone size were drawn from that table, and D and trimming were deduced from the DNA. The table records about 260,000 clones, 70% to 90% of them present only once. The sequencing sample was made of peripheral blood. The receptor was derived from a man aged 30 to 39 with active or convalescent COVID-19.

The CDR3 nucleotides are TGTGCCAGTAGTATAGATCGGAGGGTGAACACTGAAGCTTTCTTT. Translating gives CASSIDRRVNTEAFF. The rearrangement joins TRBV19 to TRBJ1-1, with D unresolved. The CDR3 is 15 amino acids. V was shortened by 0 bases and J by 0 bases, with 8 bases between the two germline ends. CDR1 LNHDA and CDR2 SQIVND come from the germline V gene (reference sequence).